This entry describes one TCR beta chain. The antigen remains unidentified. 5'RACE, which relied on constant-segment primers, yielded TCR alpha and TCR beta cDNA libraries carrying sample barcodes and UMIs. TCRdb independently ran MiXCR on the 5' RACE reads; one entry per CDR3 protein. The data contain roughly 350,000 distinct CDR3 sequences, approximately 13% of them singletons. The record originates from a study of T-cell memory formation after mild COVID-19. Findings and limits, study-wide: Contracting clones, day 15 to 85, had balanced CD4/CD8, and later expanders favored CD4+. Largely, contracting CD4+ clones fell within CM and EM, and contracting CD8+ clones within EMRA.

Material for sequencing was PBMCs or a T cell subset sorted from them (not recorded which). The origin of this receptor is a man aged 18 to 30 who had mild COVID-19 (a few samples of this study predate the infection). Cell type and time point are not known.

The CDR3 DNA sequence: TGTGCCAGCAGAACGGGACCCAGAGGGGACTACACCTTC. Its translation is CASRTGPRGDYTF. The chain has TRBV12-3 or TRBV12-4 and TRBJ1-2, with D tentatively TRBD1 (5 bases). The CDR3 sequence is 13 residues long. Trimming shortened V by 6 bases and J by 10 bases, and 18 bases separated the two germline ends.